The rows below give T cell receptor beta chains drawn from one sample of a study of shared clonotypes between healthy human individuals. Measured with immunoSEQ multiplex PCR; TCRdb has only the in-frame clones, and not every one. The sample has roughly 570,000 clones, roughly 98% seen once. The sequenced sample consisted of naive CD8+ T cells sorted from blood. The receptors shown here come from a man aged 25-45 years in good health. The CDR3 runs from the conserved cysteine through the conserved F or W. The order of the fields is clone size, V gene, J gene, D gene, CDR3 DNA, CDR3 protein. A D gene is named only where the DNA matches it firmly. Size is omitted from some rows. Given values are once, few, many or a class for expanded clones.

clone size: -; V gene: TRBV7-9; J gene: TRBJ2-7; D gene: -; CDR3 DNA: TGTGCCAGCAGCTTGCCGACAGGTTTAAACGAGCAGTACTTC; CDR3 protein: CASSLPTGLNEQYF
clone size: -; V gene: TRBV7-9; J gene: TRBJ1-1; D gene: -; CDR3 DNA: TGTGCCAGCAGCTTTCCTCCGAGCACTGAAGCTTTCTTT; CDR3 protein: CASSFPPSTEAFF
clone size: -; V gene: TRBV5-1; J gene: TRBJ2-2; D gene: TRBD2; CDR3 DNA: TGCGCCAGCAGCTCCCCGACTAGCGGGAGTTGGACCGGGGAGCTGTTTTTT; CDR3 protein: CASSSPTSGSWTGELFF
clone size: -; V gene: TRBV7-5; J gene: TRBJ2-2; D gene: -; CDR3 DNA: TGTGTCAGAAGCTTAGGGCAGGACAATTTCACCGGGGAGCTGTTTTTT; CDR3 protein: CVRSLGQDNFTGELFF
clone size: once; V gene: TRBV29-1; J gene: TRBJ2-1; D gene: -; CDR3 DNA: TGCAGCCCACGGACAGACAATGAGCAGTTCTTC; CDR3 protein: CSPRTDNEQFF
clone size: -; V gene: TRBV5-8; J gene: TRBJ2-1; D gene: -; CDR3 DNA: TGTGCCAGCAGCTTGGCCGTCGGTGATCCCCACTACTACAATGAGCAGTTCTTC; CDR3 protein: CASSLAVGDPHYYNEQFF
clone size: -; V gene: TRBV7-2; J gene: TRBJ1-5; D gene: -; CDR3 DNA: TGTGCCAGCAGCTTACCTCAGGTTTCCAGCAATCAGCCCCAGCATTTT; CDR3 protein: CASSLPQVSSNQPQHF
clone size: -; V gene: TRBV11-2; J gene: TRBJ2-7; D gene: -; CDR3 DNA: TGTGCCAGCAGCTTAACCCCACAAGCGGTGTTCTCCTACGAGCAGTACTTC; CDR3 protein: CASSLTPQAVFSYEQYF
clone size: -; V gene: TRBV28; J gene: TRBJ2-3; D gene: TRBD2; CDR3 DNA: TGTGCCAGCGGAGCCGGGACTAGCGGGGTTTGGGGCACAGATACGCAGTATTTT; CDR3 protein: CASGAGTSGVWGTDTQYF
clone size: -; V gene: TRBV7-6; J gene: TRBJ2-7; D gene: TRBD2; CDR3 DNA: TGTGCCAGCAGCTTGAAGGGGACTAGCGGGAGGGTCTACGAGCAGTACTTC; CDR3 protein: CASSLKGTSGRVYEQYF
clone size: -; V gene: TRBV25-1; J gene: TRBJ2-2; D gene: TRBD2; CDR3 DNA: TGTGCCAGCACTGGACTAGCGGAGGAGCTGTTTTTT; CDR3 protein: CASTGLAEELFF
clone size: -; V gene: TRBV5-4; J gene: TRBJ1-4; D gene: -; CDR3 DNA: TGTGCCAGCAGCTTGGGGTATGGGTCTAATGAAAAACTGTTTTTT; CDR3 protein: CASSLGYGSNEKLFF
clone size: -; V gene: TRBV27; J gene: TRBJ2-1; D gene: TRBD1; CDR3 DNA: TGTGCCAGCAGTTTGGGACAGGGCCACAATGAGCAGTTCTTC; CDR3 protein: CASSLGQGHNEQFF
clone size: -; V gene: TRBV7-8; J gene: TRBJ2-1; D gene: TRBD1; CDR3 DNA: TGTGCCAGCAGCACAGAAACAGGGGGCGCCCACAATGAGCAGTTCTTC; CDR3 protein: CASSTETGGAHNEQFF
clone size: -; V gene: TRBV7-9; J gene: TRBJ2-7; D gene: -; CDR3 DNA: TGTGCCAGCAGCTTAATGTCCTACGAGCAGTACTTC; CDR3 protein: CASSLMSYEQYF
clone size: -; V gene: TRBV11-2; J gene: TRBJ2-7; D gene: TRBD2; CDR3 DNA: TGTGCCAGCTGCTACGGACTAGCGAGCTCCTACGAGCAGTACTTC; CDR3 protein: CASCYGLASSYEQYF